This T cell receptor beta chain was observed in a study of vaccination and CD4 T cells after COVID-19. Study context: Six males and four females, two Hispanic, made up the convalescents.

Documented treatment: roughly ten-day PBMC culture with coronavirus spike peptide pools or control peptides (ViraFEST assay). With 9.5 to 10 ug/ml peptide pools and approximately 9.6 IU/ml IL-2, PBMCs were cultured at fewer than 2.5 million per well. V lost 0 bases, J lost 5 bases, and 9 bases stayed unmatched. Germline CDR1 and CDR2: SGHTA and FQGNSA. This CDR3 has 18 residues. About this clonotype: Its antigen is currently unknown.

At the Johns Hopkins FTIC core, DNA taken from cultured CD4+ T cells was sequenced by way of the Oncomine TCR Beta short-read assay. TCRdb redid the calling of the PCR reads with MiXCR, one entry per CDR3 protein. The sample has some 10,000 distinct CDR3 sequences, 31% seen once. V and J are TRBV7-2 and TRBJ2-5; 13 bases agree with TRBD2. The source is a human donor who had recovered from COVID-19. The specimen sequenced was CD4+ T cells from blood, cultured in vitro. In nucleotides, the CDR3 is TGTGCCAGCAGCTTAGCTGGACTAGCGGGGGCGTCCGGGGAGACCCAGTACTTC. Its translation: CASSLAGLAGASGETQYF.